One sample yielded the 29 T cell receptor beta chains listed below, sequenced in a study of blood T cell repertoires in COVID-19. The method was immunoSEQ multiplex PCR; TCRdb's version includes in-frame clones alone and lacks a portion of them. Among under 40,000 clones, about four fifths were seen once, and the ten largest hold around 15%. What was sequenced was peripheral blood. These receptor sequences come from a man in his fifties or sixties with active or convalescent COVID-19.

The chain recombines TRBV6-4 with TRBJ1-1; the match to TRBD1 covers 8 bases. Germline V gene sequence: CDR1 MRHNA, CDR2 SNTAGT. This CDR3 region has 13 residues. V shed 6 bases and J 10 bases; nucleotides not matched to a gene: 10. The CDR3 region has the DNA TGTGCCAGCAGACCAGGGACAGGTTGGGCAGCTTTCTTT. This translates into CASRPGTGWAAFF.

In nucleotides, the CDR3 is TGCGCCAGCAGCCCACAGGGCGGGAGCTCTGGAAACACCATATATTTT. It specifies CASSPQGGSSGNTIYF. The J gene is TRBJ1-3, the V gene TRBV5-1; tentatively, D is TRBD1 (6 bases). Germline V gene data show CDR1 as SGHRS and CDR2 as YFSETQ. Trimming pared 4 bases from V and 0 bases from J, leaving 14 bases between. The CDR3 totals 16 residues. Full variable domain (outside the CDR3, taken from reference TRBV5-1 and TRBJ1-3): KAGVTQTPRYLIKTRGQQVTLSCSPISGHRSVSWYQQTPGQGLQFLFEYFSETQRNKGNFPGRFSGRQFSNSRSEMNVSTLELGDSALYLCASSPQGGSSGNTIYFGEGSWLTVV.

V and J are TRBV13 and TRBJ1-3; D remains unclear. Per the germline V gene, CDR1 is PRHDT and CDR2 is FYEKMQ (reference sequence). The V gene lost 3 bases and the J gene lost 4 bases, with 7 bases spanning the gap. The CDR3 has 13 residues. CDR3 sequence: CASSFGKGNTIYF. The CDR3 region has the DNA TGTGCCAGCAGCTTTGGCAAGGGAAACACCATATATTTT.

The rearrangement joins TRBV19 to TRBJ2-3; 7 bases agree with TRBD2. CDR3 length: 15 amino acids. Trimming at V came to 4 bases and at J to 1 base, leaving 5 bases not matched to a gene. CDR1 is LNHDA, CDR2 SQIVND, per germline (reference sequence). As DNA, the CDR3 is TGTGCCAGTAGTAAGAGCGGGGCGCGCACAGATACGCAGTATTTT. Amino acids: CASSKSGARTDTQYF.

This clone was detected only a few times. A read error may produce the germline difference seen at one junction end. This rearrangement joins TRBV14 to TRBJ2-7; D is undetermined. CDR1 is SGHDN, CDR2 FVKESK, per germline. The CDR3 is 16 amino acids. In DNA, the CDR3 is TGTGCCAGCAGCCACCGCCGGTCGGCTGACTCCCACGAGCAGTACTTC. Translation: CASSHRRSADSHEQYF. The complete variable domain, with remaining parts taken from reference TRBV14 and TRBJ2-7, reads EAGVTQFPSHSVIEKGQTVTLRCDPISGHDNLYWYRRVMGKEIKFLLHFVKESKQDESGMPNNRFLAERTGGTYSTLKVQPAELEDSGVYFCASSHRRSADSHEQYFGPGTRLTVT.

The V and J genes are TRBV19 and TRBJ1-1; 9 bases fit TRBD1. The V gene's germline CDR1 is LNHDA and CDR2 SQIVND (reference sequence). Unmatched junction bases numbered 9, after V lost 5 bases and J lost 5 bases. There are 15 residues in the CDR3. CDR3 DNA: TGTGCCAGTAGTCTCACACAGGGGGCGCGAACTGAAGCTTTCTTT. It translates to CASSLTQGARTEAFF.

This rearrangement joins TRBV19 to TRBJ1-4; D is uncertain. V was trimmed by 1 base and J by 3 bases, leaving 9 bases between them. This CDR3 is 15 amino acids long. Germline V gives CDR1 LNHDA, CDR2 SQIVND (reference sequence). CDR3 residues: CASSIGGQSNEKLFF. CDR3 nucleotides: TGTGCCAGTAGTATAGGAGGCCAGTCTAATGAAAAACTGTTTTTT.

This rearrangement joins TRBV4-1 to TRBJ2-1; a weak D match, TRBD2 (7 bases). The CDR3 spans 16 residues. V lost 6 bases and J 12 bases, leaving 27 bases between the germline ends. CDR1 MGHRA and CDR2 YSYEKL come from the germline V gene. As DNA, the CDR3 is TGCGCCAGCAGGAGTGGTGGCGGGGGCGGTCGAGGGGGGCAGTTCTTC. This codes for CASRSGGGGGRGGQFF.

V is TRBV9 and J is TRBJ2-5; 7 nucleotides align to TRBD1. Germline V gene lookup returns CDR1 SGDLS and CDR2 YYNGEE. V was pared by 4 bases and J by 2 bases, with 5 bases of the junction left unmatched. The CDR3 spans 14 residues. The CDR3 DNA is TGTGCCAGCAGCCCTACAGGGGTGCAAGAGACCCAGTACTTC. It encodes CASSPTGVQETQYF. The whole variable domain, remainder taken from reference TRBV9 and TRBJ2-5, is DSGVTQTPKHLITATGQRVTLRCSPRSGDLSVYWYQQSLDQGLQFLIQYYNGEERAKGNILERFSAQQFPDLHSELNLSSLELGDSALYFCASSPTGVQETQYFGPGTRLLVL.

The chain links TRBV3-1 (or the pseudogene TRBV3-2) to TRBJ2-5, with 8 bases aligning to TRBD1. The V gene's germline CDR1 is LGHDT and CDR2 YNNKEL (reference sequence). The CDR3 covers 14 residues. V trimming: 1 base; J trimming: 5 bases; junction bases outside the gene matches: 3. In nucleotides, the CDR3 is TGTGCCAGCAGCCAAGCCAGGGGGCAGGAGACCCAGTACTTC. This gives the protein CASSQARGQETQYF.

This chain joins TRBV4-2 and TRBJ2-1; 8 nucleotides agree with TRBD2. This CDR3 is 15 amino acids long. Trimming took 3 bases from V and 0 from J; bases not matched to a gene: 1. Germline CDR1 and CDR2: LGHNA and YNFKEQ. The CDR3 spells CASSQAGGSYNEQFF. The CDR3 region has the DNA TGTGCCAGCAGCCAGGCGGGAGGCTCCTACAATGAGCAGTTCTTC.

The V and J genes are TRBV27 and TRBJ2-1, with 7 bases matching TRBD1. The length of the CDR3 is 16 residues. Germline V CDR1 and CDR2: MNHEY, SMNVEV (reference sequence). The V and J ends lost 2 bases and 0 bases, in that order; junction bases with no gene match: 4. As DNA, the CDR3 is TGTGCCAGCAGTTTAGACGGACAGGACTCCTACAATGAGCAGTTCTTC. Protein: CASSLDGQDSYNEQFF.

The CDR3 DNA reads TGTGCCGGCGGGACAGTTCTCTACGAGCAGTACTTC. This encodes CAGGTVLYEQYF. J is TRBJ2-7 and V is TRBV6-4, with a tentative D call TRBD1 (7 bases). V was shortened by 11 bases and J by 3 bases, with 14 bases between the two germline ends. This CDR3 has 12 residues. Per germline, CDR1 MRHNA and CDR2 SNTAGT.

This sequence joins TRBV24-1 and TRBJ2-7; 8 bases are a match to TRBD1. This CDR3 is 14 amino acids long. V lost 3 bases, J lost 7 bases, and 7 bases stayed unmatched. Germline values: CDR1 KGHDR, CDR2 SFDVKD. This CDR3 is CATSDGGQGREQYF. CDR3 bases: TGTGCCACCAGTGATGGAGGACAGGGTCGGGAGCAGTACTTC.

In this sample, this clone turned up once. CDR3 DNA sequence: TGTGCCAGTAGTATAGATCGGGGGGGCGAGCAGTTCTTC. Translating gives CASSIDRGGEQFF. This chain links TRBV19 with TRBJ2-1; 8 bases fit TRBD2. Germline CDR1 LNHDA, CDR2 SQIVND (reference sequence). V lost 0 bases, J lost 10 bases, and 2 bases stayed unmatched. The CDR3 spans 13 residues.

The V and J genes are TRBV13 and TRBJ1-4; 11 nucleotides agree with TRBD1. This CDR3 is built from 16 residues. From germline, CDR1 is PRHDT and CDR2 FYEKMQ (reference sequence). After removal of 5 bases from V and 7 bases from J, the junction contained 9 bases not matched to a gene. The CDR3 DNA follows: TGTGCCAGCAGCCGGAGGGGGACAGGGGGGACTGAAAAACTGTTTTTT. Its protein product is CASSRRGTGGTEKLFF.

The genes are TRBV7-3 and TRBJ2-3; 8 bases are shared with TRBD2. CDR3 length: 15 residues. CDR1 SGHTA and CDR2 FQGTGA come from the germline V gene. Losses at the gene ends were 2 bases for V and 3 bases for J; bases not matched to a gene: 4. In DNA form, the CDR3 reads TGTGCCAGCAGCTTAGCGGGACTAGTAACAGATACGCAGTATTTT. The encoded protein is CASSLAGLVTDTQYF.

This chain links TRBV6-5 with TRBJ1-2; D not resolved. Trimming left V 8 bases short and J 8 bases short, with 9 bases between. The CDR3 extends over 10 amino acids. Germline values: CDR1 MNHEY, CDR2 SVGAGI. This CDR3 reads CASAGYGYTF. The CDR3 nucleotides read TGTGCCAGCGCGGGGTACGGCTACACCTTC.

The chain recombines TRBV5-1 with TRBJ1-1; D possibly corresponds to TRBD1 (5 bases). V was pared by 0 bases and J by 3 bases, with 12 bases between. The CDR3 is 15 amino acids. From germline, CDR1 is SGHRS and CDR2 YFSETQ. CDR3 nucleotides: TGCGCCAGCAGCTTGGAGGGGAACGGTGACACTGAAGCTTTCTTT. It specifies CASSLEGNGDTEAFF.

The genes are TRBV27 and TRBJ1-5; TRBD1 might be the D (6 bases). CDR1 is MNHEY, CDR2 SMNVEV, per germline (reference sequence). There are 16 residues in the CDR3. Deletions cut 6 bases from V and 6 bases from J, with 21 bases between. This CDR3 reads CASSLFGQGSRQPQHF. In DNA, the CDR3 is TGTGCCAGCAGCCTTTTCGGGCAGGGGAGTCGTCAGCCCCAGCATTTT.

The gene calls are TRBV6-5 and TRBJ1-1, with D hard to call. The CDR3 extends over 13 amino acids. V was trimmed by 3 bases and J by 3 bases, leaving 8 bases between them. In germline, CDR1 is MNHEY, CDR2 SVGAGI. The DNA for the CDR3 is TGTGCCAGCAGTTATGCAGTTTACACTGAAGCTTTCTTT. This sequence encodes CASSYAVYTEAFF.

This clone was seen once. V and J are TRBV6-2 or TRBV6-3 and TRBJ2-3, with 8 nucleotides matching TRBD2. This CDR3 has 17 amino acids. The V and J ends lost 2 bases and 2 bases, in that order; junction bases with no gene match: 9. Germline V lookup: CDR1 MNHEY, CDR2 SVGEGT. The CDR3 loop reads CASSYVVKRGNTDTQYF. CDR3 coding DNA: TGTGCCAGCAGTTACGTTGTTAAGCGGGGGAACACAGATACGCAGTATTTT.

By sample fraction, this clone is medium-sized. This rearrangement joins TRBV5-1 to TRBJ1-3; 10 nucleotides agree with TRBD1. V gave up 3 bases and J gave up 1 base; unmatched junction bases: 1. CDR1 SGHRS and CDR2 YFSETQ come from the germline V gene. The CDR3 contains 15 residues. CDR3 sequence: CASSSGQGSGNTIYF. In DNA, the CDR3 is TGCGCCAGCAGCTCGGGACAGGGGTCTGGAAACACCATATATTTT.

This clone is a singleton in its sample. The rearrangement joins TRBV6-1 to TRBJ1-1; 8 nucleotides match TRBD1. CDR3 length: 15 residues. V lost 1 base, J lost 1 base, and 2 bases stayed unmatched. In germline, CDR1 is MNHNS, CDR2 SASEGT. CDR3 residues: CASSEEGTGNTEAFF. In DNA, the CDR3 is TGTGCCAGCAGTGAAGAGGGGACAGGGAACACTGAAGCTTTCTTT.

The rearrangement joins TRBV4-1 to TRBJ1-4; D not resolved. V lost 0 bases and J lost 8, with 10 bases in between. Per the germline V gene, CDR1 is MGHRA and CDR2 is YSYEKL. The CDR3 sequence is 14 residues long. CDR3 residues: CASSQEGIAEKLFF. CDR3 bases: TGCGCCAGCAGCCAAGAGGGCATTGCGGAAAAACTGTTTTTT.

This clone was counted between two and nine times. The V and J genes are TRBV27 and TRBJ2-3; D is possibly TRBD1 (5 bases). Looked up from germline, CDR1 is MNHEY and CDR2 is SMNVEV (reference sequence). Trimming removed 3 bases from V and 4 bases from J, with 14 bases in between. The CDR3 length is 15 residues. In DNA form, the CDR3 reads TGTGCCAGCAGTTTCGTACCTTCAGGGTCAGATACGCAGTATTTT. Its translation is CASSFVPSGSDTQYF.

The rearrangement uses TRBV9 and TRBJ2-1; the match to TRBD2 covers 11 bases. Germline-derived CDR1 and CDR2 are SGDLS and YYNGEE. This CDR3 comprises 16 residues. With 6 bases clipped from V and 8 bases from J, the junction kept 13 bases outside the gene matches. The CDR3 DNA follows: TGTGCCAGCACTAGGACTAGCGGGCTCAAGGTCGATGAGCAGTTCTTC. Translated, it gives CASTRTSGLKVDEQFF.

The rearrangement joins TRBV6-5 to TRBJ2-3, with 8 bases aligning to TRBD1. The CDR3 loop spans 14 amino acids. J was trimmed by 3 bases and V by 2 bases; bases with no gene match: 1. Germline CDR1 and CDR2: MNHEY and SVGAGI. The CDR3 is CASSYNRGTDTQYF. CDR3 DNA: TGTGCCAGCAGTTACAACAGGGGGACAGATACGCAGTATTTT.

The chain couples TRBV10-1 to TRBJ2-7; 7 bases are shared with TRBD2. Per the germline V gene, CDR1 is WNHNN and CDR2 is SYGVQD (reference sequence). Trimming took 8 bases from V and 2 from J; bases not matched to a gene: 3. The length of the CDR3 is 12 residues. As DNA, the CDR3 is TGCGCCAGCGCTAGCGGCGCCTACGAGCAGTACTTC. This codes for CASASGAYEQYF.